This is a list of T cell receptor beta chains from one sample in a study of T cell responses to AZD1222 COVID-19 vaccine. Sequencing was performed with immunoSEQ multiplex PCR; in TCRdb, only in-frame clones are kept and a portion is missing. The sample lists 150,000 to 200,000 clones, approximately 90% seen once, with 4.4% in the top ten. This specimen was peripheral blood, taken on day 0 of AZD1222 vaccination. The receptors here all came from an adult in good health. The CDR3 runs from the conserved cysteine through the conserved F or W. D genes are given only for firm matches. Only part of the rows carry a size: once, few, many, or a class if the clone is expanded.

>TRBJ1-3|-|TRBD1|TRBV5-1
CASSSGDRVVGNTIYF
TGCGCCAGCAGCTCCGGGGACAGGGTGGTTGGGAACACCATATATTTT
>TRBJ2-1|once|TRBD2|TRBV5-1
CASSFGLAGVNEQFF
TGCGCCAGCAGCTTTGGACTAGCGGGAGTCAATGAGCAGTTCTTC
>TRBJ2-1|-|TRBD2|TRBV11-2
CASTWATRRAGEGDEQFF
TGTGCCAGCACTTGGGCTACCCGAAGGGCGGGAGAGGGTGATGAGCAGTTCTTC
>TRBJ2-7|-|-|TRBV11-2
CASSPPFRSAYEQYF
TGTGCCAGCAGCCCCCCTTTTCGATCCGCCTACGAGCAGTACTTC
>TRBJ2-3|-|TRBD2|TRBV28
CASSLSPGLGSLTDTQYF
TGTGCCAGCAGTTTATCACCGGGACTAGGGAGCCTCACAGATACGCAGTATTTT
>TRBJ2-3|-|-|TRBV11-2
CASSQGSFTDTQYF
TGTGCCAGCAGCCAAGGAAGCTTCACAGATACGCAGTATTTT
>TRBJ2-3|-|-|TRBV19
CASSIGSTDTQYF
TGTGCCAGTAGTATCGGGAGCACAGATACGCAGTATTTT
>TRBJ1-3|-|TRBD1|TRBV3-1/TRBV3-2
CASSQKDRAGNTIYF
TGTGCCAGCAGCCAAAAAGACAGGGCTGGAAACACCATATATTTT
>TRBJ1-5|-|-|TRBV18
CASSRNRNSNQPQHF
TGTGCCAGCTCACGTAACAGGAATAGCAATCAGCCCCAGCATTTT
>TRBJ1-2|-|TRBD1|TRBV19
CASTGTGGFGYTF
TGTGCCAGTACCGGGACAGGGGGATTTGGCTACACCTTC
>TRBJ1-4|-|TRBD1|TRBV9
CASSVQGATNEKLFF
TGTGCCAGCAGCGTTCAGGGGGCGACGAATGAAAAACTGTTTTTT
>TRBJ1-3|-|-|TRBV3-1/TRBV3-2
CASSQVRDLGTLCSGNTIYF
TGTGCCAGCAGCCAAGTGAGGGACTTGGGGACCCTATGCTCTGGAAACACCATATATTTT
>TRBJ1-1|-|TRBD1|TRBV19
CASSDGQGRTEAFF
TGTGCCAGTAGCGACGGACAGGGCAGAACCGAAGCTTTCTTT
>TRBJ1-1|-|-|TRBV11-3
CASSLSLSSTEAFF
TGTGCCAGCAGCTTAAGCCTCTCGAGCACTGAAGCTTTCTTT
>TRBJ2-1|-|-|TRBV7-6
CASSLARSGHASNEQFF
TGTGCCAGCAGCTTAGCGAGGTCGGGACACGCGTCCAATGAGCAGTTCTTC
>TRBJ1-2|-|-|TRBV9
CASSVAYSVNYGYTF
TGTGCCAGCAGCGTAGCGTACAGTGTAAACTATGGCTACACCTTC
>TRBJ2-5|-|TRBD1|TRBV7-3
CASSKGDRGGETQYF
TGTGCCAGCTCCAAGGGGGACAGGGGAGGGGAGACCCAGTACTTC
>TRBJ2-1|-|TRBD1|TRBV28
CASSSPGTGINEQFF
TGTGCCAGCAGTTCCCCCGGGACAGGGATCAATGAGCAGTTCTTC
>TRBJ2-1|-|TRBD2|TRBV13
CASSLGLAGDEQFF
TGTGCCAGCAGCCTGGGACTAGCGGGTGATGAGCAGTTCTTC
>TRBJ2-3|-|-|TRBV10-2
CASGGHTDTQYF
TGCGCCAGCGGGGGACACACAGATACGCAGTATTTT
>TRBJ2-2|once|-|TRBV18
CASSPMTAYTGELFF
TGTGCCAGCTCACCAATGACAGCCTACACCGGGGAGCTGTTTTTT
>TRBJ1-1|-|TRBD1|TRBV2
CASSQQGATTEAFF
TGTGCCAGCAGTCAACAGGGGGCGACCACTGAAGCTTTCTTT
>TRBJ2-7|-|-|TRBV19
CASSIDGGFYEQYF
TGTGCCAGTAGTATAGACGGTGGTTTCTACGAGCAGTACTTC
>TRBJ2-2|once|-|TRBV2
CASSVGSTGELFF
TGTGCCAGCAGTGTAGGAAGCACCGGGGAGCTGTTTTTT
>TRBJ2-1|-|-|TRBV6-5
CASSSHRKSSYNEQFF
TGTGCCAGCAGTTCACATCGGAAGAGCTCCTACAATGAGCAGTTCTTC
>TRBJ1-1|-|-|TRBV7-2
CASSPRLGTEAFF
TGTGCCAGCAGCCCTCGACTCGGGACTGAAGCTTTCTTT
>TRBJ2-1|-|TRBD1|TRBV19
CASIRPGGSYNEQFF
TGTGCCAGTATACGGCCAGGGGGTTCCTACAATGAGCAGTTCTTC
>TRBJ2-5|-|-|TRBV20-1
CSASLRVQETQYF
TGCAGTGCTAGTCTGAGGGTCCAAGAGACCCAGTACTTC
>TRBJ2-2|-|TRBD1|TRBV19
CASSTRTGQATGELFF
TGTGCCAGTAGTACGCGAACGGGACAGGCTACCGGGGAGCTGTTTTTT
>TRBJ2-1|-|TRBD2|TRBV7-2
CASSLGVAGEQFF
TGTGCCAGCAGCTTAGGAGTAGCGGGAGAGCAGTTCTTC